This T cell receptor beta chain was found in a study of blood T cell repertoires in COVID-19. TCRdb keeps only in-frame clones here, not all; method: immunoSEQ multiplex PCR. The table lists about 180,000 clones, about 82% of them singletons. Trimming cost V 0 bases and J 5 bases; bases outside gene matches: 9. Germline V gene lookup returns CDR1 LNHNV and CDR2 YYDKDF (reference sequence). CDR3 length equals 17 residues. The study recruited people aged roughly 18 to 100 years across approximately 24 US areas. The origin of this receptor is a woman in her 30s who had recovered from COVID-19. The sequenced sample was PBMCs or T cells enriched from blood (not recorded which). This rearrangement joins TRBV15 to TRBJ2-3, with TRBD2 identical over 9 bases. The CDR3 bases are TGTGCCACCAGCAGAGAAATTGCGGGAGGGCCGGTAGATACGCAGTATTTT. Amino acid sequence: CATSREIAGGPVDTQYF. Full variable domain (outside the CDR3, taken from reference TRBV15 and TRBJ2-3): DAMVIQNPRYQVTQFGKPVTLSCSQTLNHNVMYWYQQKSSQAPKLLFHYYDKDFNNEADTPDNFQSRRPNTSFCFLDIRSPGLGDTAMYLCATSREIAGGPVDTQYFGPGTRLTVL.